The 18 T cell receptor beta chains listed next were all sequenced from one sample in a study of long-term antiretroviral therapy in people with HIV. With survey level as its setting, the immunoSEQ assay was v3.0. Data came from immunoSEQ multiplex PCR; TCRdb stores just in-frame clones and leaves some out. The table includes around 26,000 clones, 65% to 85% detected once. Source: unsorted PBMCs, taken 4.2 to 4.5 years after starting antiretroviral therapy. Source of these receptors: a young man with HIV.

J is TRBJ1-1 and V is TRBV30; D gene unclear. Germline V lookup: CDR1 GTSNPN, CDR2 SVGIG (reference sequence). The CDR3 runs to 12 residues. V was shortened by 1 base and J by 0 bases, with 3 bases between the two germline ends. The CDR3 bases are TGTGCCTGGAGTGAACTGAACACTGAAGCTTTCTTT. As protein: CAWSELNTEAFF.

This chain connects TRBV10-2 to TRBJ2-7; D call uncertain. Deletions cut 3 bases from V and 2 bases from J, with 8 bases between. This CDR3 spans 13 amino acids. Looked up from germline, CDR1 is WSHSY and CDR2 is SAAADI. CDR3 nucleotides: TGCGCCAGCAGTGAAGGCTTAACCTACGAGCAGTACTTC. Its translation is CASSEGLTYEQYF.

The chain recombines TRBV28 with TRBJ2-7; D gene ambiguous. This CDR3 is 15 amino acids long. Germline CDR1 and CDR2: MDHEN and SYDVKM. V was trimmed by 4 bases and J by 1 base, leaving 14 bases between them. In DNA, the CDR3 is TGTGCCAGCAGTTCCTCATCTCGACCTTCCTACGAGCAGTACTTC. Translated: CASSSSSRPSYEQYF.

This clone has only one observation. This rearrangement joins TRBV27 to TRBJ2-1, with 7 bases matching TRBD1. This CDR3 spans 16 amino acids. J lost 1 base, V lost 5 bases, and 8 bases had no gene match. Germline V gene lookup returns CDR1 MNHEY and CDR2 SMNVEV (reference sequence). The CDR3 DNA sequence: TGTGCCAGCAGTACCTACAGGGGAAGGTCCTACAATGAGCAGTTCTTC. Encoded protein: CASSTYRGRSYNEQFF.

The CDR3 protein is CASHKTGNSGNTIYF. Here the CDR3 DNA reads TGTGCCAGCCATAAGACAGGAAACTCTGGAAACACCATATATTTT. The V and J genes are TRBV4-2 and TRBJ1-3, with a possible D match to TRBD1 (6 bases). CDR3 length: 15 amino acids. The germline gives CDR1 LGHNA, CDR2 YNFKEQ. Trimming cost V 8 bases and J 0 bases, with 14 bases left between them.

This chain connects TRBV28 to TRBJ1-2, with D possibly TRBD1 on 5 matching bases. The germline V gene has CDR1 MDHEN and CDR2 SYDVKM. Trimming removed 3 bases at V and 5 bases at J, with 13 bases between. This CDR3 region has 14 residues. The CDR3 DNA reads as TGTGCCAGCAGTTTTAGGGACCTAGTTTATGGCTACACCTTC. The encoded protein is CASSFRDLVYGYTF.

The chain is built from TRBV28 and TRBJ2-7; 11 positions match TRBD2. Trimming removed 6 bases from V and 0 bases from J; junction bases left unmatched: 1. This CDR3 has 14 amino acids. Germline V gives CDR1 MDHEN, CDR2 SYDVKM. In DNA, the CDR3 is TGTGCCAGCAGGGGGACTAGCGGCTCCTACGAGCAGTACTTC. Translated: CASRGTSGSYEQYF.

V and J are TRBV5-1 and TRBJ2-2, with TRBD2 matching 8 bases. The germline CDR1 and CDR2 sequences are SGHRS and YFSETQ. The CDR3 is made up of 14 amino acids. After removal of 4 bases from V and 8 bases from J, the junction contained 7 bases not matched to a gene. CDR3: CASSPGTSRGELFF. CDR3 nucleotides: TGCGCCAGCAGCCCCGGGACTAGTCGGGGGGAGCTGTTTTTT.

This chain uses TRBV18 with TRBJ1-5; D unclear. V shed 3 bases and J shed 3 bases, with 12 bases lying between them. Germline V CDR1 and CDR2: KGHSH, LQKENI. The CDR3 sequence is 15 residues long. The CDR3 sequence: CASSPPGHTNQPQHF. The DNA for the CDR3 is TGTGCCAGCTCACCTCCAGGCCACACCAATCAGCCCCAGCATTTT.

This CDR3 reads CASSFAISSYNEQFF. CDR3 DNA sequence: TGTGCCAGCAGTTTTGCCATAAGCTCCTACAATGAGCAGTTCTTC. The chain carries TRBV27 and TRBJ2-1; no definite D call. The CDR3 spans 15 residues. V was clipped by 3 bases and J by 0 bases, with 9 bases between them. Germline V gene lookup returns CDR1 MNHEY and CDR2 SMNVEV (reference sequence).

The rearrangement links TRBV5-3 to TRBJ2-7; D gene unclear. TRBV5-3 is placed among ORFs of uncertain function. The CDR3 contains 16 residues. Trimming stripped 4 bases from V and 3 bases from J, with 20 bases between. The CDR3 coding sequence is TGTGCCAGAAGCCCCTGCGCCAGCTACGTCTACTACGAGCAGTACTTC. Translation: CARSPCASYVYYEQYF.

This chain uses TRBV5-1 with TRBJ2-5; D gene uncertain. Looked up from germline, CDR1 is SGHRS and CDR2 is YFSETQ. The CDR3 consists of 13 residues. Trimming stripped 4 bases from V and 3 bases from J, with 10 bases between. DNA for the CDR3: TGCGCCAGCAGCCCCCCTGGGAAAGAGACCCAGTACTTC. Translated, it gives CASSPPGKETQYF.

A single count supports this clone. The chain joins TRBV5-6 to TRBJ2-3; 10 positions match TRBD1. The length of the CDR3 is 16 residues. Germline CDR1 and CDR2: SGHDT and YYEEEE. The V gene end was trimmed by 0 bases and the J gene end by 4 bases; junction bases not matched to a gene: 5. The CDR3 loop reads CASSLVVTGGADTQYF. In DNA, the CDR3 is TGTGCCAGCAGCTTGGTGGTGACAGGGGGCGCAGATACGCAGTATTTT.

This chain joins TRBV7-9 and TRBJ1-5, with a weak D call TRBD1 (5 bases). This CDR3 comprises 16 residues. V was pared by 2 bases and J by 1 base, with 12 bases between. CDR1 is SEHNR, CDR2 FQNEAQ, per germline (reference sequence). The chain's CDR3 is CASSLFGEGSNQPQHF. CDR3 nucleotides: TGTGCCAGCAGCTTATTCGGGGAGGGGAGCAATCAGCCCCAGCATTTT.

The chain uses TRBV11-2 and TRBJ2-7; D remains ambiguous. Germline V lookup: CDR1 SGHAT, CDR2 FQNNGV. The CDR3 is made up of 13 amino acids. Trimming took 5 bases from V and 3 from J, leaving 11 bases between them. The CDR3 protein is CASSRVPGYEQYF. DNA for the CDR3: TGTGCCAGCAGCCGCGTGCCAGGCTACGAGCAGTACTTC.

The chain links TRBV7-9 to TRBJ2-7; the match to TRBD1 covers 7 bases. Germline V lookup: CDR1 SEHNR, CDR2 FQNEAQ (reference sequence). After removal of 5 bases from V and 7 bases from J, the junction contained 11 bases not matched to a gene. CDR3 length: 14 residues. CDR3 sequence: CASSPRQGTREQYF. CDR3 nucleotides: TGTGCCAGCAGCCCAAGACAGGGAACTAGGGAGCAGTACTTC.

The chain's CDR3 is CASSLTLAKNIQYF. Written as DNA, the CDR3 is TGTGCCAGCAGCTTGACACTAGCCAAAAACATTCAGTACTTC. The chain recombines TRBV5-4 with TRBJ2-4; D gene ambiguous. Germline CDR1 SGHNT, CDR2 YYREEE (reference sequence). CDR3 length: 14 amino acids. The V and J ends lost 1 base and 0 bases respectively, with 5 bases between them.

V usage is TRBV11-2 and J usage is TRBJ2-3; 8 positions agree with TRBD2. Germline loops: CDR1 SGHAT, CDR2 FQNNGV. The CDR3 runs 14 residues. V lost 3 bases to trimming and J lost 6 bases; unmatched junction nucleotides: 5. The CDR3, as DNA: TGTGCCAGCAGCTTCGGCGGGAGGTACGATACGCAGTATTTT. Amino acids: CASSFGGRYDTQYF.